A selection of T cell receptor beta chains follows, all from one sample in a study of blood T cell repertoires in COVID-19. Libraries were prepared by immunoSEQ multiplex PCR; TCRdb keeps only in-frame clonotypes and omits some of them. Here the sample spans 260,000 or so clones, roughly 86% being singletons. The source material was peripheral blood. Receptor source: a human donor in a cohort sampled during active COVID-19. CDR3s include the opening cysteine and the closing phenylalanine or tryptophan. D genes are given only for firm matches. Rows may omit the clone size; those that give it use once, few, many or a size class.

d_gene	j_gene	len	v_gene	abundance	CDR3nt	CDR3aa
.	TRBJ2-7	15	TRBV30	.	TGTGCCTGGAGTCGAGAACAGGGTTTCGTCTACGAGCAGTACTTC	CAWSREQGFVYEQYF
.	TRBJ1-5	13	TRBV30	.	TGTGCCTGGAGAAACGGGTACAATCAGCCCCAGCATTTT	CAWRNGYNQPQHF
.	TRBJ1-6	18	TRBV7-2	.	TGTGCCAGCAGCTTACGTGGAGTAGCTTGGTCCTATAATTCACCCCTCCACTTT	CASSLRGVAWSYNSPLHF
TRBD1	TRBJ1-2	15	TRBV4-3	.	TGCGCCAGCAGCCAAGGACAGGGTCAACGCTATGGCTACACCTTC	CASSQGQGQRYGYTF
TRBD2	TRBJ2-2	17	TRBV9	.	TGTGCCAGCAGCGAGAGGGGGACTAGCGGCAACACCGGGGAGCTGTTTTTT	CASSERGTSGNTGELFF
.	TRBJ1-1	14	TRBV20-1	.	TGCAGTGCTAGTGTTGTCGGGGTAGGGCCTGAAGCTTTCTTT	CSASVVGVGPEAFF
TRBD2	TRBJ2-3	16	TRBV9	.	TGTGCCAGCAGCTACCCCTTCGGGGGGGGGACAGATACGCAGTATTTT	CASSYPFGGGTDTQYF
.	TRBJ2-5	13	TRBV7-2	.	TGTGCCAGCAGCTTAGGGCCGGGGGAGACCCAGTACTTC	CASSLGPGETQYF
.	TRBJ2-1	16	TRBV7-2	.	TGTGCCAGCAGCTTAGCCGGGGGAGCAGGTCGCAATGAGCAGTTCTTC	CASSLAGGAGRNEQFF
.	TRBJ2-4	12	TRBV12-3/TRBV12-4	.	TGTGCCGGACTGCTAGCCAAAAACATTCAGTACTTC	CAGLLAKNIQYF
TRBD2	TRBJ2-5	16	TRBV11-1	.	TGTGCCAGCAGTAGAGTGGGACTAGCGGGCCAAGAGACCCAGTACTTC	CASSRVGLAGQETQYF
TRBD2	TRBJ2-7	14	TRBV13	once	TGTGCCAGCAGCTTAGAAGCGGGGGGGTACGAGCAGTACTTC	CASSLEAGGYEQYF
.	TRBJ1-1	14	TRBV7-8	few	TGTGCCAGCAGCCGTATGACAGCAAACACTGAAGCTTTCTTT	CASSRMTANTEAFF
.	TRBJ1-2	14	TRBV30	.	TGTGCCTGGACCTGGGGGGGATTAAACTATGGCTACACCTTC	CAWTWGGLNYGYTF
TRBD1	TRBJ1-2	17	TRBV2	.	TGTGCCAGCAGTGAAGCGTTCGGTTTGACAGGGCAAGGTTCCTACACCTTC	CASSEAFGLTGQGSYTF
TRBD2	TRBJ2-7	16	TRBV6-1	.	TGTGCCAGCAGTGATTGGCGGGGGGCGACCCCCTACGAGCAGTACTTC	CASSDWRGATPYEQYF
TRBD1	TRBJ2-5	13	TRBV10-3	.	TGTGCCATCAGGGGACAGGGGGAAGAGACCCAGTACTTC	CAIRGQGEETQYF
.	TRBJ2-1	14	TRBV29-1	.	TGCAGCGCACTTAGGGGCTCCTCCGACAATGAGCAGTTCTTC	CSALRGSSDNEQFF
.	TRBJ1-5	14	TRBV19	.	TGTGCCAGTAGTATGCCCAGGGCGAATCAGCCCCAGCATTTT	CASSMPRANQPQHF
TRBD1	TRBJ2-7	15	TRBV3-1/TRBV3-2	.	TGTGCCAGCAGCCAAGTTGGACAGGGGATCTACGAGCAGTACTTC	CASSQVGQGIYEQYF
.	TRBJ1-4	15	TRBV6-1	.	TGTGCCAGCAGTGAATGGGGCATAACAAATGAAAAACTGTTTTTT	CASSEWGITNEKLFF
TRBD1	TRBJ2-3	16	TRBV5-1	.	TGCGCCAGCAGCGTTATCGGGACAGGGGTACCAGATACGCAGTATTTT	CASSVIGTGVPDTQYF
.	TRBJ1-1	13	TRBV6-5	.	TGTGCCAGCAGTTACCCCGGACAGCCTCGGGCTTTCTTT	CASSYPGQPRAFF
.	TRBJ2-7	16	TRBV7-8	.	TGTGCCAGCAGCCCCGAATACAGGGTGAGGCTGTACGAGCAGTACTTC	CASSPEYRVRLYEQYF
.	TRBJ1-2	11	TRBV20-1	.	TGCAGTGCGGCACAGGTTTATGGCTACACCTTC	CSAAQVYGYTF
.	TRBJ1-5	14	TRBV6-5	.	TGTGCCAGCAGTTCCCAGCCAGGGGATCAGCCCCAGCATTTT	CASSSQPGDQPQHF
TRBD2	TRBJ2-1	16	TRBV27	.	TGTGCCAGCAGTTTATCCAGCGGGAGTTCCTACAATGAGCAGTTCTTC	CASSLSSGSSYNEQFF
.	TRBJ1-2	13	TRBV7-2	.	TGTGCCAGCAGCTTAGGAGCGGAATATGGCTACACCTTC	CASSLGAEYGYTF
TRBD2	TRBJ2-3	15	TRBV11-1	.	TGTGCCAGCAGCCCGACTAGCGGGGGGGGAGATACGCAGTATTTT	CASSPTSGGGDTQYF
.	TRBJ1-1	15	TRBV21-1	few	TGTGCCAGCAGGGACATCTCAGGGATGAACACTGAAGCTTTCTTT	CASRDISGMNTEAFF
.	TRBJ1-1	15	TRBV2	.	TGTGCCAGCATATGGCGGGTGCCCCTTAACACTGAAGCTTTCTTT	CASIWRVPLNTEAFF
.	TRBJ2-3	16	TRBV7-8	.	TGTGCCAGCAGCCCACGACAGATAATGAACACAGATACGCAGTATTTT	CASSPRQIMNTDTQYF
TRBD2	TRBJ2-7	17	TRBV28	.	TGTGCCAGCAGTTTGCCCAAACTAGCGGGAGGCTCCTACGAGCAGTACTTC	CASSLPKLAGGSYEQYF
.	TRBJ1-2	13	TRBV5-1	.	TGCGCCAGCAGCTTGGTAGGAGTGGATGGCTACACCTTC	CASSLVGVDGYTF
TRBD1	TRBJ1-1	14	TRBV2	.	TGTGCCAGCAGGGGGGGACAGTTGAACACTGAAGCTTTCTTT	CASRGGQLNTEAFF
TRBD2	TRBJ2-3	16	TRBV5-4	.	TGTGCCAGCAGCTCGGCCGGGACTAGCGGCACAGATACGCAGTATTTT	CASSSAGTSGTDTQYF
.	TRBJ1-2	18	TRBV6-2/TRBV6-3	.	TGTGCCAGCAGTTACTCAAATCCCCTCCGGGGTATGGATTATGGCTACACCTTC	CASSYSNPLRGMDYGYTF
TRBD1	TRBJ1-1	15	TRBV4-1	.	TGCGCCAGCAGCCAAGAAGGACAGGGCTACACTGAAGCTTTCTTT	CASSQEGQGYTEAFF
.	TRBJ1-1	15	TRBV4-3	few	TGCGCCAGCAGCCAAGAGCGAGGCTTGAACACTGAAGCTTTCTTT	CASSQERGLNTEAFF